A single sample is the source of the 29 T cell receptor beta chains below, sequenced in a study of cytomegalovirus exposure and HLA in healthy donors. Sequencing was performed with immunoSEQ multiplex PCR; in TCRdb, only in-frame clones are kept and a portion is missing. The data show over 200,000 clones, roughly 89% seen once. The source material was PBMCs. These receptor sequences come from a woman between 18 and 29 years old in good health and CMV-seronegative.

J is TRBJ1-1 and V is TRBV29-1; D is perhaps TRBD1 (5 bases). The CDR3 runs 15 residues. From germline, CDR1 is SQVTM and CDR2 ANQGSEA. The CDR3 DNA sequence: TGCACCACCCTGCCTAGGAGGGGCCCACACACTGAAGCTTTCTTT. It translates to CTTLPRRGPHTEAFF.

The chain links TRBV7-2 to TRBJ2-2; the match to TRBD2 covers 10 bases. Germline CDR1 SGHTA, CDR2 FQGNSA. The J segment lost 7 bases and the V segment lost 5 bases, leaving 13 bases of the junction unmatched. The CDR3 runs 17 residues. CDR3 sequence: CASSPWGAGGPFGELFF. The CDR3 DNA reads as TGTGCCAGCAGCCCCTGGGGAGCGGGGGGGCCGTTCGGGGAGCTGTTTTTT. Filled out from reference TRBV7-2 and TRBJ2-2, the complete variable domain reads GAGVSQSPSNKVTEKGKDVELRCDPISGHTALYWYRQSLGQGLEFLIYFQGNSAPDKSGLPSDRFSAERTGGSVSTLTIQRTQQEDSAVYLCASSPWGAGGPFGELFFGEGSRLTVL.

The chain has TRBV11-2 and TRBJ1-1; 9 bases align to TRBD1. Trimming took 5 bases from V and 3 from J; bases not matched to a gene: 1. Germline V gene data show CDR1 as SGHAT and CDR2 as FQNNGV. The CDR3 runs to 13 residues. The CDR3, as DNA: TGTGCCAGCAGCGGGGACAGGGACACTGAAGCTTTCTTT. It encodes CASSGDRDTEAFF.

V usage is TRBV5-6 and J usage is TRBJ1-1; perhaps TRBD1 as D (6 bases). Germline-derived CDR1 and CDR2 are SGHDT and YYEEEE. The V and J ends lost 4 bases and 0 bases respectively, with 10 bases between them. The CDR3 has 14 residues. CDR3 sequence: CASSPGALNTEAFF. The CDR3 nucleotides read TGTGCCAGCAGCCCAGGGGCGTTGAACACTGAAGCTTTCTTT.

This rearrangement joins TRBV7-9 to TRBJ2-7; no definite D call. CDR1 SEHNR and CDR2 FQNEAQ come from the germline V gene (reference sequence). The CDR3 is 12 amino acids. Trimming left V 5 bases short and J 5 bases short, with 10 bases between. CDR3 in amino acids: CASSLPLHEQYF. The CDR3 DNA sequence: TGTGCCAGCAGCCTGCCCCTACACGAGCAGTACTTC.

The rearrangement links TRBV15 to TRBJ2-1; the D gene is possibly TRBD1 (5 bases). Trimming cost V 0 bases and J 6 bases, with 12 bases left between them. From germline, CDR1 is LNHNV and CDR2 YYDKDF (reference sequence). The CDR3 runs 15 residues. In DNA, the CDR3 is TGTGCCACCAGCAGAGACAGGGCGACCGTCAATGAGCAGTTCTTC. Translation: CATSRDRATVNEQFF.

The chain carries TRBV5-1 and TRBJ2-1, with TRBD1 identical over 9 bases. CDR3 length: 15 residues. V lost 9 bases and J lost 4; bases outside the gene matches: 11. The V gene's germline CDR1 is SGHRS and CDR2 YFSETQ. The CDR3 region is CATSHGTGYYNEQFF. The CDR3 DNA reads TGCGCCACCTCCCACGGGACAGGGTATTACAATGAGCAGTTCTTC. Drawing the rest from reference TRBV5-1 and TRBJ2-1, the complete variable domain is KAGVTQTPRYLIKTRGQQVTLSCSPISGHRSVSWYQQTPGQGLQFLFEYFSETQRNKGNFPGRFSGRQFSNSRSEMNVSTLELGDSALYLCATSHGTGYYNEQFFGPGTRLTVL.

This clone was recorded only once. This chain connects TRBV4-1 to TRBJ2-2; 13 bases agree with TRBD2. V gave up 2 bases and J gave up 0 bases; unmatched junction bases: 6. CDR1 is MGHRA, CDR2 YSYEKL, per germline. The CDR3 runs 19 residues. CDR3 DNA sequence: TGCGCCAGCAGCCAACCGACTAGCGGGGGGACCGCGAACACCGGGGAGCTGTTTTTT. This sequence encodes CASSQPTSGGTANTGELFF.

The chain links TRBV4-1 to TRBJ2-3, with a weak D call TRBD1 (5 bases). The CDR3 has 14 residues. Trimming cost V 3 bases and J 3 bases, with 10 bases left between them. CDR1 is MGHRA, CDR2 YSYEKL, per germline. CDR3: CASSQERGTDTQYF. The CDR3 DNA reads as TGCGCCAGCAGCCAGGAAAGGGGTACAGATACGCAGTATTTT.

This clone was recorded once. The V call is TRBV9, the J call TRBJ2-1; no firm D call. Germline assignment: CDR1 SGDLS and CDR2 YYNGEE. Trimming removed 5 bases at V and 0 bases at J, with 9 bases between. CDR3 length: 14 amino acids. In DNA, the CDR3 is TGTGCCAGCAGTGCCCCGGGCTCCTACAATGAGCAGTTCTTC. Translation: CASSAPGSYNEQFF. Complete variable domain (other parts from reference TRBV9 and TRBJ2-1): DSGVTQTPKHLITATGQRVTLRCSPRSGDLSVYWYQQSLDQGLQFLIQYYNGEERAKGNILERFSAQQFPDLHSELNLSSLELGDSALYFCASSAPGSYNEQFFGPGTRLTVL.

The chain's CDR3 is CASSTSRERTDTQYF. The CDR3 DNA reads as TGCGCCAGCAGCACCTCTCGGGAACGCACAGATACGCAGTATTTT. The chain uses TRBV5-1 and TRBJ2-3, with D possibly being TRBD2 (5 bases). CDR1 SGHRS and CDR2 YFSETQ come from the germline V gene. The CDR3 spans 15 residues. Trimming cost V 4 bases and J 1 base, with 13 bases left between them.

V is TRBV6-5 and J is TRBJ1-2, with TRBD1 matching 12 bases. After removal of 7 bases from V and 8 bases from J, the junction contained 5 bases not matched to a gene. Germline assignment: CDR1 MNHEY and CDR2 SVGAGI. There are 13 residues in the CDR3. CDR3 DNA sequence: TGTGCCAGCAATCCGGGACAGGGGGCCGGCTACACCTTC. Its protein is CASNPGQGAGYTF.

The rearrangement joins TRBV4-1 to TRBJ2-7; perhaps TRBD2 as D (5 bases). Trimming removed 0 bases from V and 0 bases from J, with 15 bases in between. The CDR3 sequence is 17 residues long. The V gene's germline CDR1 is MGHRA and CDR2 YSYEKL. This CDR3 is CASSQDPAGRSSYEQYF. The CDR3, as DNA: TGCGCCAGCAGCCAAGATCCTGCTGGGAGAAGCTCCTACGAGCAGTACTTC.

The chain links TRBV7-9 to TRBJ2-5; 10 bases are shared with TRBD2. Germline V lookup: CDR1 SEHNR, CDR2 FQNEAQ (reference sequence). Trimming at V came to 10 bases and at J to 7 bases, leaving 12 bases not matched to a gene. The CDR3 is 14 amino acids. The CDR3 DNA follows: TGTGCCACCCAGGGGCCTAGCGGGGGCTCGACCCAGTACTTC. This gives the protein CATQGPSGGSTQYF.

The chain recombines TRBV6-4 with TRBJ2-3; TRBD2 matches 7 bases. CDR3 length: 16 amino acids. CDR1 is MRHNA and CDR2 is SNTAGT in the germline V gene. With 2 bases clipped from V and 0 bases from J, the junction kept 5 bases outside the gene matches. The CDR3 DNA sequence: TGTGCCAGCAGTGACGGTGCGGGGGATAGCACAGATACGCAGTATTTT. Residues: CASSDGAGDSTDTQYF.

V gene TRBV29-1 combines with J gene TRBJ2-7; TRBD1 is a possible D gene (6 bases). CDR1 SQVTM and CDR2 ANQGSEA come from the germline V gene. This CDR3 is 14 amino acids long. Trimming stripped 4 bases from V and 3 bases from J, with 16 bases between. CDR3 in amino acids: CSVAQGQQGYEQYF. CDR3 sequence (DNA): TGCAGCGTTGCCCAGGGCCAACAGGGCTACGAGCAGTACTTC.

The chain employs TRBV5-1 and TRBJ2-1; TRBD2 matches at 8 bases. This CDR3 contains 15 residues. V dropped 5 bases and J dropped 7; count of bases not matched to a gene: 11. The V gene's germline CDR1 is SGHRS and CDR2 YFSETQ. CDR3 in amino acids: CASRYLTGGQNEQFF. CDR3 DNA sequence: TGCGCCAGCAGGTACCTAACGGGGGGGCAAAATGAGCAGTTCTTC.

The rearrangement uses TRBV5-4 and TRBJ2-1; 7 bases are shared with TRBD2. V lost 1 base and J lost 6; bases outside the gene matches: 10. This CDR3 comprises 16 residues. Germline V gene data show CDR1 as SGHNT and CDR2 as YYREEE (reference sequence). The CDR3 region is CASSLPRDYAFNEQFF. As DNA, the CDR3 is TGTGCCAGCAGCTTGCCCCGGGACTACGCTTTCAATGAGCAGTTCTTC. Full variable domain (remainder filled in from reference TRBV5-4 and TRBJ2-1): ETGVTQSPTHLIKTRGQQVTLRCSSQSGHNTVSWYQQALGQGPQFIFQYYREEENGRGNFPPRFSGLQFPNYSSELNVNALELDDSALYLCASSLPRDYAFNEQFFGPGTRLTVL.

Written as DNA, the CDR3 is TGTGCCAGCAGCTTAACGGGCGGGGTCTACGAGCAGTACGTC. This sequence encodes CASSLTGGVYEQYV. The chain is built from TRBV7-8 and TRBJ2-7; weak D call: TRBD2 (6 bases). The V end lost 2 bases, the J end lost 3 bases, and 11 bases lay between the germline ends. The germline CDR1 and CDR2 sequences are SGHVS and FQNEAQ. This CDR3 spans 14 amino acids.

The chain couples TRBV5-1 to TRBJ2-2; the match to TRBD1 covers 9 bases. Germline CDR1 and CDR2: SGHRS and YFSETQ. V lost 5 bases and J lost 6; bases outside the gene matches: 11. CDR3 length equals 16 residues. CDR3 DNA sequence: TGCGCCAGCAGTAAGCCGGGACAGGGCGGTGCCGGGGAGCTGTTTTTT. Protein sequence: CASSKPGQGGAGELFF.

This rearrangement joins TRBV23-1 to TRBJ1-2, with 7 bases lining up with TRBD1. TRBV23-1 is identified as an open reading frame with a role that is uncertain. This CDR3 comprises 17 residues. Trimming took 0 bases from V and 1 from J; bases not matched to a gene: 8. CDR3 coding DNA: TGCGCCAGCAGTCAATCCCGAGACAGGGACAATAACTATGGCTACACCTTC. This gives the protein CASSQSRDRDNNYGYTF.

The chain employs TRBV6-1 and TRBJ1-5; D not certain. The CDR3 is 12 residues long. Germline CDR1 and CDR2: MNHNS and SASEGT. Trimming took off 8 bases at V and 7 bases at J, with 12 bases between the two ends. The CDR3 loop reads CASCPGVQPQHF. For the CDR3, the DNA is TGTGCCAGCTGTCCGGGTGTCCAGCCCCAGCATTTT.

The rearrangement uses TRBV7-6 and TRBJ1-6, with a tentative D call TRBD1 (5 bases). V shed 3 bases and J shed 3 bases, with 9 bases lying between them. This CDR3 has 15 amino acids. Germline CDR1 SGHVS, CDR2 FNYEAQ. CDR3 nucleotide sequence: TGTGCCAGCAGCTTTGAAGGGGACTATAATTCACCCCTCCACTTT. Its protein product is CASSFEGDYNSPLHF.

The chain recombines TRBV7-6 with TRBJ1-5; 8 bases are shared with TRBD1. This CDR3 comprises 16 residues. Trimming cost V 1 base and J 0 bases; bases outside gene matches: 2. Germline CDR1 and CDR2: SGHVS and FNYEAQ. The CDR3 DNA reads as TGTGCCAGCAGCTTAGGGACAGGGAATAGCAATCAGCCCCAGCATTTT. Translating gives CASSLGTGNSNQPQHF.

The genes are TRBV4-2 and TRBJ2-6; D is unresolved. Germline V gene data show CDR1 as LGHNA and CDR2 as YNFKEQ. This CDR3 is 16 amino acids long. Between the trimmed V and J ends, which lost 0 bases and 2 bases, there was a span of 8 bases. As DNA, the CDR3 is TGTGCCAGCAGCCAAGATGCCGACACTGGGGCCAACGTCCTGACTTTC. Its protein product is CASSQDADTGANVLTF.

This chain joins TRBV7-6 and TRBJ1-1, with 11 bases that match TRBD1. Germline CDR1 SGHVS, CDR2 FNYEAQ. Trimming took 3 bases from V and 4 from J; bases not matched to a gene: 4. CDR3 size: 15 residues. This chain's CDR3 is CASSLGQGEATEAFF. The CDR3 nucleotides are TGTGCCAGCAGCTTGGGACAGGGGGAGGCCACTGAAGCTTTCTTT.

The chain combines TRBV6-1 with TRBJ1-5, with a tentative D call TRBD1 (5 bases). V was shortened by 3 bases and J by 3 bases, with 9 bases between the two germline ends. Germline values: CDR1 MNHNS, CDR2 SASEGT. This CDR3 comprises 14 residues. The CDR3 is CASSDHRYNQPQHF. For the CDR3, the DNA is TGTGCCAGCAGTGACCACAGGTACAATCAGCCCCAGCATTTT.

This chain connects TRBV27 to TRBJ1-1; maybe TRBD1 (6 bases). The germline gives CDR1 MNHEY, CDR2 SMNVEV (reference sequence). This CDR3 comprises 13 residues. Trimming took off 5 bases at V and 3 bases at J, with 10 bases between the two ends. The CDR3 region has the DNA TGTGCCAGCAGTCAGGGGTCCCACACTGAAGCTTTCTTT. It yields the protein CASSQGSHTEAFF.

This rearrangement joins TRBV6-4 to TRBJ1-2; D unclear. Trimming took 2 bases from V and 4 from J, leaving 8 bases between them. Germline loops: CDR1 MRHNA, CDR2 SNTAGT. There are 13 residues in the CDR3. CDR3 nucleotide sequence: TGTGCCAGCAGTGACCCAGGCAGCTATGGCTACACCTTC. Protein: CASSDPGSYGYTF.